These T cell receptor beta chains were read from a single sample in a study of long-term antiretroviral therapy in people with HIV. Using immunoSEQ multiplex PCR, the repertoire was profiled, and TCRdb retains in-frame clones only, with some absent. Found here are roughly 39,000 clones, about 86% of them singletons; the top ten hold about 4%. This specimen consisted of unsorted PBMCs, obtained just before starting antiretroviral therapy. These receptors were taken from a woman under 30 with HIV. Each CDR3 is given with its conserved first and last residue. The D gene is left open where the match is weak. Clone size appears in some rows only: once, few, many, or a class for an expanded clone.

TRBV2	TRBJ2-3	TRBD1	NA	CASSVWTGGPSTDTQYF	TGTGCCAGCAGTGTCTGGACAGGGGGTCCTAGCACAGATACGCAGTATTTT
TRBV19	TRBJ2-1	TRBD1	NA	CASSTRDSSYNEQFF	TGTGCCAGTAGTACTCGGGACAGCTCCTACAATGAGCAGTTCTTC
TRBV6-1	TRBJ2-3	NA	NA	CASSEALYTQYF	TGTGCCAGCAGTGAAGCCCTCTATACGCAGTATTTT
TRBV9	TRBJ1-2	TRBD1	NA	CASSPWTGSYTF	TGTGCCAGCAGCCCCTGGACAGGAAGCTACACCTTC
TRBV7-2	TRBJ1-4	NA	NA	CASSPQTATNEKLFF	TGTGCCAGCAGCCCACAGACAGCTACTAATGAAAAACTGTTTTTT
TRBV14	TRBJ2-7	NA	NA	CASSQDMAWSSYEQYF	TGTGCCAGCAGCCAAGATATGGCGTGGAGCTCCTACGAGCAGTACTTC
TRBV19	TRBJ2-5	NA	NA	CASTNIRDLPLLRKETQYF	TGTGCCAGTACCAATATCCGGGACCTCCCCCTTCTCAGGAAGGAGACCCAGTACTTC
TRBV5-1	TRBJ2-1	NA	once	CASSTGPNNEQFF	TGCGCCAGCAGCACAGGACCTAACAATGAGCAGTTCTTC
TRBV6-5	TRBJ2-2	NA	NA	CASTSFRGELFF	TGTGCCAGCACCTCTTTCCGGGGGGAGCTGTTTTTT
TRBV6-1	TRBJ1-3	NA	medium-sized	CASSESADSGNTIYF	TGTGCCAGCAGTGAAAGCGCCGACTCTGGAAACACCATATATTTT
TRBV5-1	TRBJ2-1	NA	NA	CASSFNNEQFF	TGTGCCAGCAGCTTCAACAATGAGCAGTTCTTC
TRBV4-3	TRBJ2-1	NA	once	CASSLSRANEQFF	TGCGCCAGCAGCCTGTCTCGAGCCAATGAGCAGTTCTTC
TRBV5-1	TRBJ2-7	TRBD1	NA	CASSLGQGDVNEQYF	TGCGCCAGCAGCCTGGGACAGGGAGATGTCAACGAGCAGTACTTC
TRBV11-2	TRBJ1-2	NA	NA	CASSSTGPNYGYTF	TGTGCCAGCAGCTCGACGGGACCTAACTATGGCTACACCTTC
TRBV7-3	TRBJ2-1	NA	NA	CASSLRRGLGDEQFF	TGTGCCAGCAGCTTAAGGAGGGGTTTAGGGGATGAGCAGTTCTTC
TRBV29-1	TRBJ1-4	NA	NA	CSVLRQTTNEKLFF	TGCAGCGTGTTAAGACAGACAACTAATGAAAAACTGTTTTTT
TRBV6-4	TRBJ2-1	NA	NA	CASSDVISGEQFF	TGTGCCAGCAGTGACGTGATTAGTGGGGAGCAGTTCTTC
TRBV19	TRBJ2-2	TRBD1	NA	CASSKGTVELFF	TGTGCCAGTAGTAAGGGGACAGTCGAGCTGTTTTTT
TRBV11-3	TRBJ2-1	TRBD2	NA	CASSSRTSLAGGRNEQFF	TGTGCCAGCAGCTCTAGGACCTCGCTAGCGGGAGGGCGGAATGAGCAGTTCTTC
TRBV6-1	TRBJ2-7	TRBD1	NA	CASSDWDRGEQYF	TGTGCCAGCAGTGACTGGGACAGGGGCGAGCAGTACTTC
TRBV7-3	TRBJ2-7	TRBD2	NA	CASSPSTSATYEQYF	TGTGCCAGCAGCCCGTCGACTAGCGCCACCTACGAGCAGTACTTC
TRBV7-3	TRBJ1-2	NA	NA	CASSPDSNYGYTF	TGTGCCAGCAGCCCCGACAGTAACTATGGCTACACCTTC
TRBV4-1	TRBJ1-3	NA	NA	CASSQATGTAGNTIYF	TGCGCCAGCAGCCAAGCCACCGGGACGGCTGGAAACACCATATATTTT